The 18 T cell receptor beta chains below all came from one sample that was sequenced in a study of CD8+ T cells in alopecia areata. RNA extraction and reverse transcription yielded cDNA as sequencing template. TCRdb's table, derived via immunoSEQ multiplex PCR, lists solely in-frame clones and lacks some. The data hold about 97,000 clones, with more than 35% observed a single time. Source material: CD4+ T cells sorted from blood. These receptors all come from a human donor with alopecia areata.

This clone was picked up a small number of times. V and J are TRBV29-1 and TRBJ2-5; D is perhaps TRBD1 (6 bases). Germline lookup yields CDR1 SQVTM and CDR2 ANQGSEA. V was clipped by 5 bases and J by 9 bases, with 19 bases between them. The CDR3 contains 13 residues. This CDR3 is CSVRIPGHSPQYF. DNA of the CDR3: TGCAGCGTTAGAATCCCGGGACACTCTCCCCAGTACTTC. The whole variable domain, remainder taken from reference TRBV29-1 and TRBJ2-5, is SAVISQKPSRDICQRGTSLTIQCQVDSQVTMMFWYRQQPGQSLTLIATANQGSEATYESGFVIDKFPISRPNLTFSTLTVSNMSPEDSSIYLCSVRIPGHSPQYFGPGTRLLVL.

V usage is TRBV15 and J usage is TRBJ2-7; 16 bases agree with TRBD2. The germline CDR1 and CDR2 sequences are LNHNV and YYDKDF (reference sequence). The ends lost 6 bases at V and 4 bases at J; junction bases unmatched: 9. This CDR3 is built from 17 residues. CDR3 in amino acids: CATRKGTSGGVLYEQYF. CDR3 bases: TGTGCCACCAGAAAAGGGACTAGCGGGGGGGTTTTATACGAGCAGTACTTC.

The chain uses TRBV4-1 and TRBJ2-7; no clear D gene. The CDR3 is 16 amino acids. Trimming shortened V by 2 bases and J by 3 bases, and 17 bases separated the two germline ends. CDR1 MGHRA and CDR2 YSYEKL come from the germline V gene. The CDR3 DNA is TGCGCCAGCAGCCAACCCGGCAGACACTCTGACTACGAGCAGTACTTC. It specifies CASSQPGRHSDYEQYF.

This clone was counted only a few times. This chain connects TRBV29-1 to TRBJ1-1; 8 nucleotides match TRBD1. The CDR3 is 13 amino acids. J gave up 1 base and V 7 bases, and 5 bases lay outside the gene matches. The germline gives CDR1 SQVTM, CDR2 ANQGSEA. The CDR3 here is CSEPDRGNTEAFF. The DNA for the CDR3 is TGCAGCGAACCCGACAGGGGGAACACTGAAGCTTTCTTT.

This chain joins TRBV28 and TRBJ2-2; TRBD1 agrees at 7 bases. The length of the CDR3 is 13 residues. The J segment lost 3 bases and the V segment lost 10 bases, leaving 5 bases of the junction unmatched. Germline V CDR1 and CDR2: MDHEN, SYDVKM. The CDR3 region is CAIRQGHTGELFF. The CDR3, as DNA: TGTGCCATTCGACAGGGACACACCGGGGAGCTGTTTTTT.

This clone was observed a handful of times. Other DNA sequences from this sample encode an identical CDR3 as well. CDR3 loop: CATSRDRGREQYF. CDR3 nucleotides: TGTGCCACCAGCAGAGACAGGGGGCGCGAGCAGTACTTC. This rearrangement joins TRBV15 to TRBJ2-7; TRBD1 aligns across 8 bases. From germline, CDR1 is LNHNV and CDR2 YYDKDF (reference sequence). The V gene end was trimmed by 0 bases and the J gene end by 6 bases; junction bases not matched to a gene: 1. The CDR3 covers 13 residues.

CDR3 nucleotides: TGTGCCAGCAGCTTTGGGGGAGGGGGGTCAGATACGCAGTATTTT. Residues: CASSFGGGGSDTQYF. This chain links TRBV11-2 with TRBJ2-3; weak D call: TRBD2 (7 bases). The CDR3 is made up of 15 amino acids. The germline V gene encodes CDR1 SGHAT and CDR2 FQNNGV. V lost 3 bases to trimming and J lost 4 bases, with 14 bases between them.

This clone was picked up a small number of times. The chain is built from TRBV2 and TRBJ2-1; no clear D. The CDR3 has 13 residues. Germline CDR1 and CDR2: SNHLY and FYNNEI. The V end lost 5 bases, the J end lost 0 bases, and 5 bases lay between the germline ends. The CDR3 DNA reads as TGTGCCAGCAGTCCGAGCTCCTACAATGAGCAGTTCTTC. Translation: CASSPSSYNEQFF.

CDR3 amino acids: CASSQARGSQETQYF. CDR3 bases: TGTGCCAGCAGCCAAGCCCGGGGGTCCCAAGAGACCCAGTACTTC. V gene TRBV4-2 combines with J gene TRBJ2-5, with a weak D call TRBD2 (6 bases). This CDR3 region has 15 residues. Trimming removed 1 base at V and 1 base at J, with 10 bases between. The germline CDR1 and CDR2 sequences are LGHNA and YNFKEQ.

CDR3 DNA: TGCGCCAGCAGCCAGGATACAGATACGCAGTATTTT. It codes for CASSQDTDTQYF. The V and J genes are TRBV4-1 and TRBJ2-3; no firm D call. This CDR3 is 12 amino acids long. Germline V gives CDR1 MGHRA, CDR2 YSYEKL. Trimming stripped 3 bases from V and 3 bases from J, with 4 bases between.

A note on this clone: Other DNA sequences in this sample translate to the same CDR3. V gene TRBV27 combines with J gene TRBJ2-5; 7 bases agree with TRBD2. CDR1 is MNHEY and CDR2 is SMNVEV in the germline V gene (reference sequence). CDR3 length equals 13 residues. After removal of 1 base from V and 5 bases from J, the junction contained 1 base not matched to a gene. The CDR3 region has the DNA TGTGCCAGCAGTTTATGGGGGGGGGAGACCCAGTACTTC. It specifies CASSLWGGETQYF.

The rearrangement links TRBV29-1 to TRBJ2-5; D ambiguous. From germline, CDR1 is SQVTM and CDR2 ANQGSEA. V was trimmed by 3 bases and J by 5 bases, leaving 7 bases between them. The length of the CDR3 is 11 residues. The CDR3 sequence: CSVDVAETQYF. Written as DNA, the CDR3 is TGCAGCGTTGACGTCGCGGAGACCCAGTACTTC.

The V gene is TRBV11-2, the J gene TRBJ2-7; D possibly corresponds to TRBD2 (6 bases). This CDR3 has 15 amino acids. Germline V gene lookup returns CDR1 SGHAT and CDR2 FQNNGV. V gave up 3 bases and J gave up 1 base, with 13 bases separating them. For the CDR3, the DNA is TGTGCCAGCAGCTTTACGGGACTTGGGTCCTACGAGCAGTACTTC. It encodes CASSFTGLGSYEQYF.

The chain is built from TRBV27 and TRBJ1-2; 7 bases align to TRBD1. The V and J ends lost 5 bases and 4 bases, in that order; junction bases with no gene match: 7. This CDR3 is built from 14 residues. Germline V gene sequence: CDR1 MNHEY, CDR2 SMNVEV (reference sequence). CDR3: CASSLRDSRYGYTF. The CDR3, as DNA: TGTGCCAGCAGTCTGAGGGACAGTCGCTATGGCTACACCTTC.

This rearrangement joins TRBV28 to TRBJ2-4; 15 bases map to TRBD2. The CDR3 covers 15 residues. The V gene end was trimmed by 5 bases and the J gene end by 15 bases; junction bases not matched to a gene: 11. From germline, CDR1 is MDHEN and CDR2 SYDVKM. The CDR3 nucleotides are TGTGCCAGCAGTACTTGGACTAGCGGGAGGGCCTCTGGGTACTTC. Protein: CASSTWTSGRASGYF.

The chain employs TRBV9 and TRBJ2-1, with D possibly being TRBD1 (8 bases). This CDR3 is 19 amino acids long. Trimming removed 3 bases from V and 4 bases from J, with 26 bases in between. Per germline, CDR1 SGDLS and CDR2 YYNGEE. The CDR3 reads CASSDAGRTGRAQYNEQFF. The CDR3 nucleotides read TGTGCCAGCAGCGACGCCGGAAGGACAGGGAGGGCACAGTACAATGAGCAGTTCTTC.

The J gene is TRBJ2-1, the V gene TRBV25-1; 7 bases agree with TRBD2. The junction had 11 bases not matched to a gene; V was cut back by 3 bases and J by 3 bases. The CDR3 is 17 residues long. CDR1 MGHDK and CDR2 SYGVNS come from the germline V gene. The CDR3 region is CASSDPTGGGVYNEQFF. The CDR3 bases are TGTGCCAGCAGTGACCCGACGGGCGGGGGAGTCTACAATGAGCAGTTCTTC. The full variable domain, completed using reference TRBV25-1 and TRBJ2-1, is EADIYQTPRYLVIGTGKKITLECSQTMGHDKMYWYQQDPGMELHLIHYSYGVNSTEKGDLSSESTVSRIRTEHFPLTLESARPSHTSQYLCASSDPTGGGVYNEQFFGPGTRLTVL.

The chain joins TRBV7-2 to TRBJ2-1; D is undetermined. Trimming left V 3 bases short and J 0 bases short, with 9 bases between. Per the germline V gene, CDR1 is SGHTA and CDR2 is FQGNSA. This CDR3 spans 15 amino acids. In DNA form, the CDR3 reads TGTGCCAGCAGCTTTGGCAGAAGCTCCTACAATGAGCAGTTCTTC. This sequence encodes CASSFGRSSYNEQFF.